Following are 25 T cell receptor beta chains from one sample sequenced in a study of long-term antiretroviral therapy in people with HIV. Running of the v3.0 immunoSEQ assay took place at survey level. The data were produced by immunoSEQ multiplex PCR, yet TCRdb's version contains in-frame clones alone and is incomplete. Among 20,000 to 25,000 clones listed, approximately 91% were seen once. The sequenced sample was unsorted PBMCs, obtained 0.6 years after starting antiretroviral therapy. The source of these receptors is a man aged 55 to 70 with HIV.

The chain employs TRBV4-3 and TRBJ2-7; the D is unclear. V was shortened by 5 bases and J by 3 bases, with 14 bases between the two germline ends. The CDR3 has 14 amino acids. CDR1 and CDR2 (germline): LGHNA, YSLEER. This CDR3 reads CASSFHFGYYEQYF. The CDR3 DNA sequence: TGCGCCAGCAGCTTCCACTTCGGGTACTACGAGCAGTACTTC.

The CDR3: CASSFSGLSYEQYF. CDR3 nucleotides: TGTGCCAGCAGCTTTAGCGGCCTCTCTTACGAGCAGTACTTC. The chain carries TRBV5-6 and TRBJ2-7; perhaps TRBD2 as D (6 bases). The CDR3 contains 14 residues. Trimming removed 2 bases at V and 4 bases at J, with 13 bases between. Germline V gene sequence: CDR1 SGHDT, CDR2 YYEEEE.

The V and J genes are TRBV7-9 and TRBJ2-3; 10 bases are a match to TRBD1. The CDR3 consists of 13 residues. Losses at the gene ends were 11 bases for V and 5 bases for J; bases not matched to a gene: 7. The germline CDR1 and CDR2 sequences are SEHNR and FQNEAQ (reference sequence). The CDR3 sequence is CAGQRDRGDTQYF. CDR3 in DNA: TGTGCCGGACAACGGGACAGGGGAGATACGCAGTATTTT.

This clone was recorded only once. CDR3 loop: CASSQGGALNTGELFF. The DNA for the CDR3 is TGTGCCAGCTCACAGGGAGGGGCGTTGAACACCGGGGAGCTGTTTTTT. V usage is TRBV18 and J usage is TRBJ2-2; 7 bases are shared with TRBD2. The CDR3 length is 16 residues. CDR1 is KGHSH, CDR2 LQKENI, per germline. V shed 4 bases and J 1 base; nucleotides not matched to a gene: 6.

The rearrangement joins TRBV19 to TRBJ1-1, with D perhaps TRBD1 (5 bases). Trimming shortened V by 3 bases and J by 0 bases, and 8 bases separated the two germline ends. The V gene's germline CDR1 is LNHDA and CDR2 SQIVND (reference sequence). The length of the CDR3 is 14 residues. This CDR3 is CASSMRQMNTEAFF. In DNA form, the CDR3 reads TGTGCCAGTAGTATGAGACAGATGAACACTGAAGCTTTCTTT.

V gene TRBV9 combines with J gene TRBJ1-3, with D uncertain. V lost 0 bases to trimming and J lost 8 bases, with 15 bases between them. The CDR3 has 15 residues. Germline CDR1 reads SGDLS; CDR2 reads YYNGEE. The CDR3 is CASSVAPVESDTIYF. In nucleotides, the CDR3 is TGTGCCAGCAGCGTAGCCCCAGTTGAGAGTGACACCATATATTTT.

This chain joins TRBV7-6 and TRBJ1-1, with 7 bases aligning to TRBD1. V gave up 5 bases and J gave up 1 base; unmatched junction bases: 19. This CDR3 is built from 19 residues. Germline V CDR1 and CDR2: SGHVS, FNYEAQ. Here the CDR3 DNA reads TGTGCCAGCAGCCCTAAACCCGGGACAGAGACCTGGCGGAACACTGAAGCTTTCTTT. It is translated as CASSPKPGTETWRNTEAFF.

This sequence joins TRBV29-1 and TRBJ2-3; 15 bases are shared with TRBD2. J lost 6 bases, V lost 5 bases, and 6 bases had no gene match. Germline values: CDR1 SQVTM, CDR2 ANQGSEA. This CDR3 has 15 residues. CDR3 in amino acids: CSVLGLAGGPDTQYF. In DNA form, the CDR3 reads TGCAGCGTTCTAGGACTAGCGGGGGGGCCGGATACGCAGTATTTT.

Written as DNA, the CDR3 is TGTGCCAGCTCACCGAAACTAGCGGGGGAGGATACGCAGTATTTT. Translation gives CASSPKLAGEDTQYF. The chain links TRBV18 to TRBJ2-3; 11 positions match TRBD2. Unmatched junction bases numbered 5, after V lost 3 bases and J lost 6 bases. Germline V lookup: CDR1 KGHSH, CDR2 LQKENI. This CDR3 has 15 residues. Full variable domain (rest looked up from reference TRBV18 and TRBJ2-3): NAGVMQNPRHLVRRRGQEARLRCSPMKGHSHVYWYRQLPEEGLKFMVYLQKENIIDESGMPKERFSAEFPKEGPSILRIQQVVRGDSAAYFCASSPKLAGEDTQYFGPGTRLTVL.

V is TRBV10-3 and J is TRBJ1-2; 8 nucleotides match TRBD1. V trimming: 2 bases; J trimming: 6 bases; junction bases outside the gene matches: 2. The CDR3 extends over 13 amino acids. Germline V gives CDR1 ENHRY, CDR2 SYGVKD. The chain's CDR3 is CAISEATGDGYTF. In DNA, the CDR3 is TGTGCCATCAGTGAGGCGACAGGGGATGGCTACACCTTC.

This clone was seen once. V usage is TRBV18 and J usage is TRBJ1-6, with a tentative D call TRBD1 (5 bases). V was pared by 1 base and J by 6 bases, with 7 bases between. The CDR3 length is 14 residues. Germline V CDR1 and CDR2: KGHSH, LQKENI. The DNA of the CDR3 is TGTGCCAGCTCACCACGGCAGGGTAATTCACCCCTCCACTTT. Amino acid sequence: CASSPRQGNSPLHF.

V usage is TRBV5-4 and J usage is TRBJ2-3; possibly TRBD2 for D (6 bases). This CDR3 is 14 amino acids long. With 5 bases removed from V and 2 bases from J, the gap between germline ends came to 12 bases. Looked up from germline, CDR1 is SGHNT and CDR2 is YYREEE (reference sequence). The CDR3 is CASRDGGSTDTQYF. CDR3 bases: TGTGCCAGCAGAGACGGGGGATCCACAGATACGCAGTATTTT.

This clone was found a few times. This chain joins TRBV11-2 and TRBJ1-1; no reliable D call. V lost 5 bases to trimming and J lost 1 base, with 17 bases between them. The CDR3 is 16 amino acids. Germline V CDR1 and CDR2: SGHAT, FQNNGV. CDR3 bases: TGTGCCAGCAGCCAACGATCTCGCAGGCAGAACACTGAAGCTTTCTTT. This sequence encodes CASSQRSRRQNTEAFF. Full variable domain (remainder filled in from reference TRBV11-2 and TRBJ1-1): EAGVAQSPRYKIIEKRQSVAFWCNPISGHATLYWYQQILGQGPKLLIQFQNNGVVDDSQLPKDRFSAERLKGVDSTLKIQPAKLEDSAVYLCASSQRSRRQNTEAFFGQGTRLTVV.

The V and J genes are TRBV5-4 and TRBJ2-3; D is perhaps TRBD1 (7 bases). The CDR3 loop spans 16 amino acids. V lost 4 bases and J lost 0, with 15 bases in between. CDR1 and CDR2 from the germline V gene are SGHNT and YYREEE (reference sequence). CDR3 in DNA: TGTGCCAGCAGCCTAGGGGGCCGGGAGAGCACAGATACGCAGTATTTT. Translation: CASSLGGRESTDTQYF. The full variable domain, its missing parts supplied by reference TRBV5-4 and TRBJ2-3, is ETGVTQSPTHLIKTRGQQVTLRCSSQSGHNTVSWYQQALGQGPQFIFQYYREEENGRGNFPPRFSGLQFPNYSSELNVNALELDDSALYLCASSLGGRESTDTQYFGPGTRLTVL.

The chain combines TRBV5-1 with TRBJ1-1; tentatively, D is TRBD1 (5 bases). Germline V gives CDR1 SGHRS, CDR2 YFSETQ. V lost 5 bases and J lost 2, with 16 bases in between. The CDR3 totals 15 residues. CDR3 nucleotides: TGCGCCAGCAGTTCGCTGGGGCAGGTAAACACTGAAGCTTTCTTT. This gives the protein CASSSLGQVNTEAFF.

The chain employs TRBV5-1 and TRBJ2-7, with D perhaps TRBD1 (5 bases). This CDR3 comprises 14 residues. Germline CDR1 reads SGHRS; CDR2 reads YFSETQ. V dropped 3 bases and J dropped 2 bases, with 12 bases sitting between them. The CDR3 is CASSSTGIAYEQYF. CDR3 DNA sequence: TGCGCCAGCAGCTCAACAGGTATCGCCTACGAGCAGTACTTC. Using reference TRBV5-1 and TRBJ2-7 for the parts outside the CDR3, the full variable domain is KAGVTQTPRYLIKTRGQQVTLSCSPISGHRSVSWYQQTPGQGLQFLFEYFSETQRNKGNFPGRFSGRQFSNSRSEMNVSTLELGDSALYLCASSSTGIAYEQYFGPGTRLTVT.

The count of this clone is one. The chain combines TRBV18 with TRBJ1-2; TRBD1 might be the D (5 bases). Germline CDR1 is KGHSH and CDR2 is LQKENI. The ends were cut back, 0 bases at V and 0 bases at J, with 17 bases in the middle. The CDR3 spans 18 residues. The CDR3 bases are TGTGCCAGCTCACCACCGGGGGAAAGCCAGAGAGCTAACTATGGCTACACCTTC. This translates into CASSPPGESQRANYGYTF.

This clone has just one count. J is TRBJ2-6 and V is TRBV7-8; D is unclear. V was cut by 1 base and J by 0 bases, with 19 bases left in between. This CDR3 region has 20 residues. CDR1 is SGHVS and CDR2 is FQNEAQ in the germline V gene. The CDR3 spells CASSLVGFGQSSSGANVLTF. In DNA, the CDR3 is TGTGCCAGCAGCTTAGTCGGGTTCGGGCAGTCGAGCTCTGGGGCCAACGTCCTGACTTTC.

Only a few counts were recorded for this clone. The V gene is TRBV19, the J gene TRBJ1-5, with D perhaps matching TRBD1 (6 bases). The CDR3 covers 13 residues. Trimming left V 3 bases short and J 7 bases short, with 10 bases between. Germline V lookup: CDR1 LNHDA, CDR2 SQIVND (reference sequence). The CDR3, as DNA: TGTGCCAGTAGTATTCAACAGGGCCAGCCCCAGCATTTT. Its protein is CASSIQQGQPQHF.

The chain employs TRBV10-3 and TRBJ2-7; TRBD2 matches 8 bases. V shed 4 bases, J shed 1 base, and the junction held 6 bases outside the gene matches. In germline, CDR1 is ENHRY, CDR2 SYGVKD. The CDR3 consists of 15 residues. DNA of the CDR3: TGTGCCATCAGTGGAGGAAGCGGGAGATCCTACGAGCAGTACTTC. Its translation is CAISGGSGRSYEQYF.

V is TRBV5-6 and J is TRBJ2-7; TRBD1 is a possible D gene (6 bases). The CDR3 spans 12 residues. The ends were cut back, 4 bases at V and 4 bases at J, with 9 bases in the middle. Germline lookup yields CDR1 SGHDT and CDR2 YYEEEE. The CDR3 reads CASSLTGYEQYF. Written as DNA, the CDR3 is TGTGCCAGCAGCCTGACAGGATACGAGCAGTACTTC.

The V gene is TRBV10-3, the J gene TRBJ2-2, with 7 positions matching TRBD1. The germline gives CDR1 ENHRY, CDR2 SYGVKD. The CDR3 sequence is 17 residues long. V was clipped by 2 bases and J by 2 bases; unmatched bases: 8. CDR3 nucleotide sequence: TGTGCCATCAGTGAGGGGACAGTTCTAGCCAACACCGGGGAGCTGTTTTTT. Encoded protein: CAISEGTVLANTGELFF.

The chain carries TRBV5-1 and TRBJ2-7; 8 bases line up with TRBD2. Germline V gene lookup returns CDR1 SGHRS and CDR2 YFSETQ. The CDR3 runs 14 residues. V dropped 8 bases and J dropped 5; count of bases not matched to a gene: 12. The CDR3 DNA reads as TGCGCCAGTAAAAAGACTAGCGAGTTTGACGAGCAGTACTTC. Its protein is CASKKTSEFDEQYF.

This chain connects TRBV5-1 to TRBJ2-7; 9 nucleotides agree with TRBD1. Germline values: CDR1 SGHRS, CDR2 YFSETQ. Losses at the gene ends were 0 bases for V and 7 bases for J; bases not matched to a gene: 5. This CDR3 comprises 14 residues. The CDR3 region is CASSLEQGAGEQYF. Here the CDR3 DNA reads TGCGCCAGCAGCTTGGAACAGGGGGCTGGGGAGCAGTACTTC.

In this sample, this clone turned up a few times. The chain employs TRBV30 and TRBJ1-2, with D perhaps TRBD1 (6 bases). Per germline, CDR1 GTSNPN and CDR2 SVGIG (reference sequence). The CDR3 has 12 amino acids. V lost 4 bases, J lost 11 bases, and 17 bases lay in between. CDR3 in amino acids: CAWNVDSPLYTF. The DNA for the CDR3 is TGTGCCTGGAATGTGGACAGTCCCCTGTACACCTTC.